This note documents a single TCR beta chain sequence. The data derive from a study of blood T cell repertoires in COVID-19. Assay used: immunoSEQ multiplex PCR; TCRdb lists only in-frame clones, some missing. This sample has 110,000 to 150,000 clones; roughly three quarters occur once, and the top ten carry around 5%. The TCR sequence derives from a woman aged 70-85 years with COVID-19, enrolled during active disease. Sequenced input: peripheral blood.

DNA of the CDR3: TGTGCCAGCAGCTTGGGAGGAACGAGCAATCAGCCCCAGCATTTT. It translates to CASSLGGTSNQPQHF. The rearrangement links TRBV7-2 to TRBJ1-5; D remains ambiguous. Between the trimmed V and J ends, which lost 3 bases and 1 base, there was a span of 10 bases. Looked up from germline, CDR1 is SGHTA and CDR2 is FQGNSA. This CDR3 has 15 amino acids.